The source of this TCR beta chain is a study of shared clonotypes between healthy human individuals (dated by TCRdb to the early 2020s). Looking at the study overall: Two women and a few men aged 18 to 49 years were included in the cohort. Per donor, three plates each were used for CD4 naive and CD4 memory, two for CD8 naive, and one for CD8 memory. To estimate repertoire size and how much clonotypes are shared between individuals, the study performed deep sequencing of blood TCR repertoires from a handful of healthy adults. Different laboratories and diverse techniques were used to prepare libraries and sequence TCR repertoires, to increase sequencing depth and limit assay-specific biases. Each donor's leukapheresis produced roughly between about 0.8 and 10 billion PBMCs.

Using the deep immunoSEQ assay, multiplex PCR amplified TCR CDR3 regions from genomic DNA. Genomic DNA extracted from each cell subset was distributed evenly over all wells of several immunoSEQ 96-well plates, and each plate served as one replicate. For sorted subsets, each replicate PCR was loaded with 200 ng genomic DNA, equivalent to 30,000 or so T cell genomes. Purified libraries were quantified with a Qubit 3.0 fluorometer, sized on a Bioanalyzer 2100, and re-quantified with the KAPA Library Quantification kit. A separate single-read 150-cycle Illumina NextSeq 550 flow cell was used to sequence each immunoSEQ 96-well plate. Concerning the study's data processing: Because the immunoSEQ output held only junctional sequences and lacked quality scores, the filtering could not match the filtering applied to full-length reads. To assign V/J genes and CDR3, sequences were annotated using PyIR, a Python wrapper for IgBLAST v1.9, with IMGT germline references. Any read was removed if the V/J assignment was weak (E-value above 1e-6), the CDR3 was missing, or the read contained stop codons, out-of-frame junctions, or ambiguous translated residues. V3J clonotypes were defined as sequences sharing the same inferred V gene, J gene, and CDR3 amino acid sequence. To compute the percentage overlap between repertoires, the number of shared unique clonotypes was divided by the size of the smaller repertoire. Repertoire richness was assessed with RTK rarefaction, the Chao1 estimator, and Recon v2.1 estimates of unobserved clonotypes. Generation probabilities for all TCRbeta clonotypes obtained by the gDNA method from a handful of donors were computed using OLGA. Sourced from immuneACCESS, this table was stored by TCRdb with only in-frame sequences that have V and J called. A share of the clones is absent; for the studies checked, an unresolved V gene accounts for under half, and the remainder has no known explanation. V and J calls and clone size are copied from that table; D and trimming were computed from the DNA. In this sample the table shows 2,500,000 or so clones, 92% of which occur a single time. The ten largest clones represent roughly 0.34% of the sample.

On this clone itself: Its antigen is unknown. No much larger clonotype is one base removed from it; base qualities were not supplied.

The research as a whole found: Because the study included a small number of donors, the genetic and exposure-history diversity represented was limited. Even with the large sequencing depth, rarefaction of the sorted-subset datasets indicated that sequencing was incomplete. Compared with non-shared clonotypes, the clonotypes found in all four sorted-subset donors had higher generation probabilities. Naive subsets generally had larger estimated clonotype richness than memory subsets did. Sampling was limited to blood, and TCR repertoires in tissue likely differ from TCR repertoires in blood. About 4.5% of naive CD4, 3.5% of naive CD8, about 2.4% of memory CD4, and about 0.4% of memory CD8 clonotypes were shared across several donors. Pairwise subsampling led to the expectation that sequencing depth would affect the degree of clonotype sharing among donors.

The germline V gene supplies CDR1 SNHLY and CDR2 FYNNEI. V lost 4 bases and J lost 0 bases; the stretch between them is 11 bases long. The CDR3 spans 15 residues, from the cysteine through the phenylalanine. CDR3 DNA is the only sequence kept; it has 45 bases, read in frame from the first base. Donors were healthy HIV-negative adults with no recently reported acute infections or vaccinations. Every donor was a Caucasian adult living in Nashville, Tennessee, USA. Magnetic negative selection was used to enrich CD4+ T cells, after which naive cells were positively selected on CD45RA and the negative fraction became the memory subset. Blood was collected by leukapheresis, and PBMCs were isolated by Ficoll-Histopaque density gradient centrifugation and then cryopreserved in liquid nitrogen vapor phase. Purity and quantity of every magnetically sorted T cell population were checked by analytical flow cytometry. Genomic DNA was isolated from each sorted fraction and quantified by UV absorbance on a Nanodrop 2000c.

This receptor was obtained from a young man in good health. Some clones in this sample may be carry-over from other donors' samples. The sequencing sample was made of naive CD4+ T cells from PBMCs. The intended sense of this specimen's cell subset or site label: CD45RA+ positively selected. This chain is built from TRBV2 and TRBJ2-3; the D segment could be TRBD1, given 5 matching bases. CDR3 loop: CASSGQLRSTDTQYF. The DNA sequence is given as TGTGCCAGCAGTGGACAGTTAAGAAGCACAGATACGCAGTATTTT.